Shown below are 17 T cell receptor beta chains from a single sample sequenced in a study of T-cell memory formation after mild COVID-19. TCRdb processed the 5' RACE reads anew with MiXCR; each CDR3 protein has one entry. The sample consists of roughly 200,000 distinct CDR3 sequences, around 8.8% of them appearing once. Sequenced: PBMCs or a T cell subset sorted from them (not recorded which). Source of these receptors: a man younger than 35 who had mild COVID-19 (a few samples of this study predate the infection). Cell type and time point are not known.

The CDR3 nucleotides read TGTGCCAGCAGTCCTCCCGGGACATCCTCCTACGAGCAGTACGTC. Amino acids: CASSPPGTSSYEQYV. The genes are TRBV28 and TRBJ2-7; possibly TRBD1 for D (6 bases). This CDR3 is built from 15 residues. Per the germline V gene, CDR1 is MDHEN and CDR2 is SYDVKM. V dropped 5 bases and J dropped 0 bases, with 14 bases sitting between them.

This chain uses TRBV19 with TRBJ2-1, with D tentatively TRBD1 or TRBD2 (5 bases each). Trimming took off 1 base at V and 0 bases at J, with 13 bases between the two ends. Germline assignment: CDR1 LNHDA and CDR2 SQIVND (reference sequence). The CDR3 spans 17 residues. The CDR3, as DNA: TGTGCCAGTAGTATAGGGGACGGCCGAATCTCCTACAATGAGCAGTTCTTC. Encoded protein: CASSIGDGRISYNEQFF. The variable domain in full, with the rest retrieved from reference TRBV19 and TRBJ2-1, is DGGITQSPKYLFRKEGQNVTLSCEQNLNHDAMYWYRQDPGQGLRLIYYSQIVNDFQKGDIAEGYSVSREKKESFPLTVTSAQKNPTAFYLCASSIGDGRISYNEQFFGPGTRLTVL.

The V and J genes are TRBV7-2 and TRBJ1-1, with D hard to call. V was shortened by 1 base and J by 7 bases, with 10 bases between the two germline ends. CDR3 length: 13 amino acids. CDR1 and CDR2 from the germline V gene are SGHTA and FQGNSA. CDR3 amino acids: CASSLGWSGEAFF. DNA of the CDR3: TGTGCCAGCAGCTTAGGATGGTCAGGTGAAGCTTTCTTT.

The J gene is TRBJ2-1, the V gene TRBV10-1; perhaps TRBD1 as D (6 bases). Germline V lookup: CDR1 WNHNN, CDR2 SYGVQD (reference sequence). V shed 3 bases and J shed 2 bases, with 11 bases lying between them. CDR3 length equals 15 residues. The CDR3 loop reads CASSEARQAYNEQFF. DNA of the CDR3: TGCGCCAGCAGTGAAGCTAGACAGGCCTACAATGAGCAGTTCTTC.

This clonotype was counted a few times. The chain employs TRBV7-2 and TRBJ2-3, with D hard to call. Looked up from germline, CDR1 is SGHTA and CDR2 is FQGNSA. Trimming stripped 4 bases from V and 1 base from J, with 9 bases between. The CDR3 loop spans 14 amino acids. The DNA of the CDR3 is TGTGCCAGCAGCTGGGCGGTTCGCACAGATACGCAGTATTTT. Its protein is CASSWAVRTDTQYF.

The chain carries TRBV20-1 and TRBJ2-4; TRBD2 agrees at 10 bases. The CDR3 length is 15 residues. The V gene's germline CDR1 is DFQATT and CDR2 SNEGSKA (reference sequence). J lost 0 bases, V lost 6 bases, and 5 bases had no gene match. CDR3 in DNA: TGCAGTGCACAAAGCGGGGGGGTAGCCAAAAACATTCAGTACTTC. It is translated as CSAQSGGVAKNIQYF.

The rearrangement links TRBV7-2 to TRBJ1-1; 7 bases are a match to TRBD1. Germline V gene lookup returns CDR1 SGHTA and CDR2 FQGNSA. V lost 6 bases, J lost 8 bases, and 12 bases stayed unmatched. This CDR3 has 14 amino acids. This CDR3 reads CASRRDGTVSEAFF. The CDR3 DNA is TGTGCCAGCAGACGGGACGGGACAGTATCCGAAGCTTTCTTT.

This clonotype was picked up a small number of times. This chain joins TRBV5-1 and TRBJ1-6; D unclear. Trimming took off 2 bases at V and 7 bases at J, with 16 bases between the two ends. Germline V gene sequence: CDR1 SGHRS, CDR2 YFSETQ. The CDR3 is 16 amino acids. CDR3 DNA sequence: TGCGCCAGCAGCTTTCTAGGCCGAGTGCTGAATTCACCCCTCCACTTT. This sequence encodes CASSFLGRVLNSPLHF.

Concerning this clonotype: The germline gene is not matched at one end of the junction; a read error may be the cause. The chain combines TRBV7-2 with TRBJ2-1; TRBD1 is a possible D gene (6 bases). The CDR3 has 15 residues. Germline V lookup: CDR1 SGHTA, CDR2 FQGNSA. CDR3 residues: CASSLAGLRGNEQFF. CDR3 nucleotides: TGTGCCAGCAGTTTAGCCGGACTCAGGGGCAATGAGCAGTTCTTC.

This clonotype turned up a few times. The chain combines TRBV7-2 with TRBJ2-3, with 10 bases identical to TRBD2. The CDR3 covers 16 residues. Per the germline V gene, CDR1 is SGHTA and CDR2 is FQGNSA. Trimming took 4 bases from V and 0 from J; bases not matched to a gene: 4. Written as DNA, the CDR3 is TGTGCCAGCAGCTCCGGACTAGCGGTTAGCACAGATACGCAGTATTTT. Its translation is CASSSGLAVSTDTQYF. The full variable domain, its missing parts supplied by reference TRBV7-2 and TRBJ2-3, is GAGVSQSPSNKVTEKGKDVELRCDPISGHTALYWYRQSLGQGLEFLIYFQGNSAPDKSGLPSDRFSAERTGGSVSTLTIQRTQQEDSAVYLCASSSGLAVSTDTQYFGPGTRLTVL.

This clonotype was detected only a few times. The chain couples TRBV5-1 to TRBJ2-2, with 7 positions matching TRBD2. Trimming took 0 bases from V and 4 from J; bases not matched to a gene: 6. The CDR3 is 16 residues long. CDR1 and CDR2 from the germline V gene are SGHRS and YFSETQ. CDR3 bases: TGCGCCAGCAGCTTGGATCGTGGCGGGGGCACCGGGGAGCTGTTTTTT. Amino acid sequence: CASSLDRGGGTGELFF. Complete variable domain (other parts from reference TRBV5-1 and TRBJ2-2): KAGVTQTPRYLIKTRGQQVTLSCSPISGHRSVSWYQQTPGQGLQFLFEYFSETQRNKGNFPGRFSGRQFSNSRSEMNVSTLELGDSALYLCASSLDRGGGTGELFFGEGSRLTVL.

This chain joins TRBV12-3 or TRBV12-4 and TRBJ1-2, with D perhaps matching TRBD1 (5 bases). This CDR3 spans 12 amino acids. Trimming pared 5 bases from V and 8 bases from J, leaving 12 bases between. Here the CDR3 DNA reads TGTGCCAGCAGTGGGGACGATAGGGGCTACACCTTC. This sequence encodes CASSGDDRGYTF.

Comments on this clonotype: As the CDR3 is not closed by the conserved phenylalanine or tryptophan, this likely results from a read error. This sequence joins TRBV6-5 and TRBJ1-2; the D gene is possibly TRBD1 (5 bases). Trimming removed 2 bases at V and 5 bases at J, with 9 bases between. Germline values: CDR1 MNHEY, CDR2 SVGAGI. CDR3 length: 13 amino acids. The CDR3 DNA sequence: TGTGCCAGCAGTTACAGCAGGGTATATGGCTACACCTCC. Its protein product is CASSYSRVYGYTS.

This clonotype was seen more than once but under ten times. The chain links TRBV6-6 to TRBJ1-1, with D uncertain. The V and J ends lost 1 base and 1 base respectively, with 7 bases between them. CDR1 and CDR2 (germline): MNHNY, SVGAGI (reference sequence). The CDR3 is 14 amino acids. The CDR3 loop reads CASSYWASNTEAFF. The CDR3 nucleotides are TGTGCCAGCAGTTACTGGGCATCGAACACTGAAGCTTTCTTT.

This clonotype was seen many times. CDR3 residues: CSAQQGAGGNTIYF. In nucleotides, the CDR3 is TGCAGTGCTCAACAGGGGGCAGGAGGAAACACCATATATTTT. This chain links TRBV20-1 with TRBJ1-3; 9 bases map to TRBD1. CDR1 and CDR2 from the germline V gene are DFQATT and SNEGSKA (reference sequence). CDR3 length equals 14 residues. After removal of 5 bases from V and 4 bases from J, the junction contained 6 bases not matched to a gene.

This sequence joins TRBV7-2 and TRBJ2-1, with D perhaps assigned TRBD1 or TRBD2 (5 bases each). Between the trimmed V and J ends, which lost 5 bases and 7 bases, there was a span of 18 bases. Germline V CDR1 and CDR2: SGHTA, FQGNSA. The CDR3 is 15 amino acids. CDR3 in DNA: TGTGCCAGCAGCCCTCGGGGACCTACCGGTAATGAGCAGTTCTTC. Translating it yields CASSPRGPTGNEQFF.

This clonotype was counted between two and nine times. The chain links TRBV4-3 to TRBJ2-7; no definite D call. V lost 4 bases, J lost 0 bases, and 16 bases lay in between. CDR3 length: 16 residues. Germline V lookup: CDR1 LGHNA, CDR2 YSLEER. CDR3 loop: CASSLSFGGDSYEQYF. The CDR3 DNA reads as TGCGCCAGCAGCCTGAGTTTTGGCGGAGACTCCTACGAGCAGTACTTC.